Following are 23 T cell receptor beta chains from one sample sequenced in a study of T cell responses to AZD1222 COVID-19 vaccine. The method was immunoSEQ multiplex PCR; TCRdb's version includes in-frame clones alone and lacks a portion of them. The sample yields 150,000 to 200,000 clones, 92% seen once. This specimen consisted of peripheral blood, obtained on day 0 of AZD1222 vaccination. The receptors were sampled from an adult in good health.

The chain employs TRBV15 and TRBJ2-5, with 9 bases aligning to TRBD2. Trimming removed 0 bases from V and 2 bases from J; junction bases left unmatched: 7. The CDR3 extends over 17 amino acids. Germline CDR1 and CDR2: LNHNV and YYDKDF (reference sequence). The CDR3 sequence: CATSRDLSRGGQETQYF. CDR3 coding DNA: TGTGCCACCAGCAGAGACCTTTCGCGGGGGGGACAAGAGACCCAGTACTTC.

This chain uses TRBV9 with TRBJ2-2; a weak D match, TRBD2 (6 bases). The germline V gene encodes CDR1 SGDLS and CDR2 YYNGEE. The CDR3 contains 16 residues. The V end was cut by 0 bases, the J end by 1 base, with 10 bases between. The CDR3 nucleotides read TGTGCCAGCAGCGTAGAGGACGGGAGGAACACCGGGGAGCTGTTTTTT. Translation: CASSVEDGRNTGELFF. Full variable domain (remainder filled in from reference TRBV9 and TRBJ2-2): DSGVTQTPKHLITATGQRVTLRCSPRSGDLSVYWYQQSLDQGLQFLIQYYNGEERAKGNILERFSAQQFPDLHSELNLSSLELGDSALYFCASSVEDGRNTGELFFGEGSRLTVL.

V usage is TRBV5-6 and J usage is TRBJ2-7; D not certain. Trimming cost V 0 bases and J 3 bases, with 7 bases left between them. The germline CDR1 and CDR2 sequences are SGHDT and YYEEEE. The CDR3 extends over 13 amino acids. This CDR3 is CASSLGRSYEQYF. CDR3 nucleotide sequence: TGTGCCAGCAGCTTGGGACGGAGCTACGAGCAGTACTTC.

The V gene is TRBV30, the J gene TRBJ1-5, with TRBD1 as a possible D gene (5 bases). The CDR3 runs to 13 residues. Looked up from germline, CDR1 is GTSNPN and CDR2 is SVGIG (reference sequence). Trimming shortened V by 0 bases and J by 6 bases, and 9 bases separated the two germline ends. Here the CDR3 reads CAWSVDSIQPQHF. As DNA, the CDR3 is TGTGCCTGGAGTGTTGACAGTATTCAGCCCCAGCATTTT.

The chain's CDR3 is CARSLAGCLGTEAFF. The CDR3 nucleotides are TGTGCCAGAAGCTTAGCTGGGTGCTTAGGCACTGAAGCTTTCTTT. The chain combines TRBV7-5 with TRBJ1-1. TRBV7-5 has pseudogene status. The CDR3 runs to 15 residues.

This rearrangement joins TRBV4-2 to TRBJ2-7; D is unclear. The CDR3 runs to 14 residues. V was trimmed by 2 bases and J by 5 bases, leaving 13 bases between them. Germline V gene lookup returns CDR1 LGHNA and CDR2 YNFKEQ. The CDR3 reads CASSQSARNHEQYF. CDR3 DNA: TGTGCCAGCAGCCAATCGGCCAGGAACCACGAGCAGTACTTC.

The chain uses TRBV4-3 and TRBJ2-5; the D gene is possibly TRBD1 (5 bases). Looked up from germline, CDR1 is LGHNA and CDR2 is YSLEER. The CDR3 loop spans 13 amino acids. V was shortened by 0 bases and J by 13 bases, with 15 bases between the two germline ends. CDR3 region: CASSQEGETARYF. In DNA form, the CDR3 reads TGCGCCAGCAGCCAAGAAGGGGAAACGGCGAGGTACTTC.

The chain carries TRBV2 and TRBJ1-3; D ambiguous. The germline V and J ends were trimmed by 4 bases and 0 bases, with 4 bases remaining between them. This CDR3 has 13 residues. From germline, CDR1 is SNHLY and CDR2 FYNNEI. The CDR3 DNA reads as TGTGCCAGCAGTGGGGACTCTGGAAACACCATATATTTT. It specifies CASSGDSGNTIYF. Using reference TRBV2 and TRBJ1-3 for the parts outside the CDR3, the full variable domain is EPEVTQTPSHQVTQMGQEVILRCVPISNHLYFYWYRQILGQKVEFLVSFYNNEISEKSEIFDDQFSVERPDGSNFTLKIRSTKLEDSAMYFCASSGDSGNTIYFGEGSWLTVV.

The CDR3 sequence is CASSGTRLPNTEAFF. The CDR3 DNA is TGTGCCAGCTCCGGGACACGGCTACCGAACACTGAAGCTTTCTTT. This chain joins TRBV2 and TRBJ1-1; TRBD1 might be the D (6 bases). This CDR3 comprises 15 residues. In germline, CDR1 is SNHLY, CDR2 FYNNEI. V shed 8 bases and J shed 1 base, with 17 bases lying between them.

This rearrangement joins TRBV28 to TRBJ2-6; D is possibly TRBD1 (5 bases). The germline CDR1 and CDR2 sequences are MDHEN and SYDVKM. The V and J ends lost 6 bases and 2 bases respectively, with 8 bases between them. The CDR3 is made up of 14 amino acids. CDR3 coding DNA: TGTGCCAGCAGAAACAGGCCTGGGGCCAACGTCCTGACTTTC. Its protein is CASRNRPGANVLTF. The full variable domain, rest sourced from reference TRBV28 and TRBJ2-6, is DVKVTQSSRYLVKRTGEKVFLECVQDMDHENMFWYRQDPGLGLRLIYFSYDVKMKEKGDIPEGYSVSREKKERFSLILESASTNQTSMYLCASRNRPGANVLTFGAGSRLTVL.

In this sample, this clone turned up once. The V gene is TRBV7-2, the J gene TRBJ2-1; the D is unclear. Germline values: CDR1 SGHTA, CDR2 FQGNSA. This CDR3 has 14 amino acids. Trimming removed 1 base from V and 7 bases from J, with 11 bases in between. CDR3 DNA sequence: TGTGCCAGCAGCTTAGTTCGTCTGAGGAATGAGCAGTTCTTC. It encodes CASSLVRLRNEQFF.

This sequence joins TRBV7-6 and TRBJ2-7; unclear D gene. This CDR3 comprises 12 residues. Trimming removed 5 bases at V and 5 bases at J, with 10 bases between. The germline CDR1 and CDR2 sequences are SGHVS and FNYEAQ. DNA of the CDR3: TGTGCCAGCAGCCTGGTGCAGGACGAGCAGTACTTC. It codes for CASSLVQDEQYF.

This rearrangement joins TRBV28 to TRBJ1-4; 7 bases match TRBD1. V lost 5 bases to trimming and J lost 5 bases; unmatched junction nucleotides: 8. This CDR3 is built from 15 residues. In germline, CDR1 is MDHEN, CDR2 SYDVKM. CDR3 sequence (DNA): TGTGCCAGCAGTCTCTTCGTGACAGGGAATGAAAAACTGTTTTTT. Protein: CASSLFVTGNEKLFF.

CDR3 in amino acids: CASSRDGLAGVDEQFF. For the CDR3, the DNA is TGCGCCAGCAGCCGAGATGGACTAGCGGGAGTTGATGAGCAGTTCTTC. The V call is TRBV4-1, the J call TRBJ2-1; 13 positions match TRBD2. CDR1 MGHRA and CDR2 YSYEKL come from the germline V gene. Trimming took 4 bases from V and 8 from J; bases not matched to a gene: 8. CDR3 length: 16 amino acids.

The chain couples TRBV7-2 to TRBJ1-1, with D unclear. This CDR3 region has 15 residues. Germline V CDR1 and CDR2: SGHTA, FQGNSA. Deletions cut 1 base from V and 1 base from J, with 10 bases between. CDR3 loop: CASSLDSKGNTEAFF. The CDR3 DNA reads TGTGCCAGCAGCTTAGACAGCAAAGGGAACACTGAAGCTTTCTTT.

V is TRBV18 and J is TRBJ1-2, with D possibly TRBD1 on 6 matching bases. The germline CDR1 and CDR2 sequences are KGHSH and LQKENI. V lost 3 bases and J lost 4, with 12 bases in between. This CDR3 spans 14 amino acids. CDR3: CASSPPRTVYGYTF. The CDR3 region has the DNA TGTGCCAGCTCACCGCCGCGGACAGTCTATGGCTACACCTTC. Variable domain in full (rest from reference TRBV18 and TRBJ1-2): NAGVMQNPRHLVRRRGQEARLRCSPMKGHSHVYWYRQLPEEGLKFMVYLQKENIIDESGMPKERFSAEFPKEGPSILRIQQVVRGDSAAYFCASSPPRTVYGYTFGSGTRLTVV.

The chain uses TRBV19 and TRBJ1-2; 7 bases line up with TRBD1. Trimming removed 5 bases from V and 8 bases from J; junction bases left unmatched: 5. Per the germline V gene, CDR1 is LNHDA and CDR2 is SQIVND (reference sequence). This CDR3 is 12 amino acids long. The DNA for the CDR3 is TGTGCCAGTAGTGCCCGGACAGGAGGCTACACCTTC. Protein sequence: CASSARTGGYTF.

This clone was found once. The chain is built from TRBV20-1 and TRBJ2-7; 10 nucleotides match TRBD1. Germline V lookup: CDR1 DFQATT, CDR2 SNEGSKA (reference sequence). V dropped 3 bases and J dropped 6; count of bases not matched to a gene: 11. CDR3 length: 15 residues. The CDR3 protein is CSASAGTGARGEQYF. The CDR3 nucleotides are TGCAGTGCTAGTGCAGGGACAGGGGCTCGGGGCGAGCAGTACTTC.

V is TRBV5-1 and J is TRBJ1-6, with D perhaps TRBD1 (6 bases). Germline CDR1 reads SGHRS; CDR2 reads YFSETQ. The CDR3 extends over 17 amino acids. V shed 5 bases and J shed 6 bases, with 21 bases lying between them. The CDR3 loop reads CASRTGGYREVNSPLHF. CDR3 bases: TGCGCCAGCAGGACCGGGGGCTACAGGGAGGTTAATTCACCCCTCCACTTT.

The rearrangement joins TRBV24-1 to TRBJ2-7; 13 nucleotides line up with TRBD2. There are 14 residues in the CDR3. V lost 3 bases to trimming and J lost 11 bases; unmatched junction nucleotides: 6. Germline V gives CDR1 KGHDR, CDR2 SFDVKD. This CDR3 reads CATSDPGTSGTEYF. The CDR3 region has the DNA TGTGCCACCAGTGATCCCGGGACTAGCGGGACGGAGTACTTC.

This chain links TRBV9 with TRBJ1-1, with D tentatively TRBD1 (5 bases). Germline V lookup: CDR1 SGDLS, CDR2 YYNGEE. Trimming shortened V by 4 bases and J by 4 bases, and 8 bases separated the two germline ends. CDR3 length equals 12 residues. This CDR3 reads CASSRGGTEAFF. The CDR3 bases are TGTGCCAGCAGCCGGGGGGGCACTGAAGCTTTCTTT.

The CDR3 nucleotides are TGTGCCAGCAGTTTATGGGCCGCCCCGAACACTGAAGCTTTCTTT. Its translation: CASSLWAAPNTEAFF. V usage is TRBV28 and J usage is TRBJ1-1, with D unresolved. V was pared by 0 bases and J by 1 base, with 9 bases between. This CDR3 contains 15 residues. The V gene's germline CDR1 is MDHEN and CDR2 SYDVKM.

V usage is TRBV5-4 and J usage is TRBJ1-6; TRBD1 aligns across 7 bases. V lost 4 bases, J lost 0 bases, and 4 bases stayed unmatched. CDR1 SGHNT and CDR2 YYREEE come from the germline V gene (reference sequence). This CDR3 region has 16 residues. CDR3 in DNA: TGTGCCAGCAGCCGTAGACAGGGCTCCTATAATTCACCCCTCCACTTT. Its protein is CASSRRQGSYNSPLHF.